A selection of T cell receptor beta chains follows, all from one sample in a study of T cells in Graves' hyperthyroidism and ophthalmopathy. TCRdb re-derived calls from the multiplex PCR reads in MiXCR, one entry per CDR3 protein. Among about 500,000 distinct CDR3 sequences listed, about an eighth were seen once. Sequenced sample: blood. The receptor set was obtained from a young woman with Graves' hyperthyroidism. Each CDR3 is given with its conserved first and last residue. Fields, in order: D gene, V gene, clone size, J gene, CDR3 protein, CDR3 DNA. A D gene is named only where the DNA matches it firmly. Some rows have no size entry. The others give once, few or many, or a class for an expanded clone.

>NA|TRBV6-1|many|TRBJ2-3
CASTDGGEADTQYF
TGTGCCAGCACCGACGGGGGTGAGGCAGATACGCAGTATTTT
>NA|TRBV12-3/TRBV12-4|few|TRBJ2-4
CASTTHRAGAKNIQYF
TGTGCCAGCACCACCCACAGGGCTGGGGCCAAAAACATTCAGTACTTC
>NA|TRBV7-3|few|TRBJ2-2
CASSRVTGSTGELFF
TGTGCCAGCAGCCGCGTGACAGGTTCCACCGGGGAGCTGTTTTTT
>NA|TRBV14|few|TRBJ1-2
CASSQEGPLGYTF
TGTGCCAGCAGCCAAGAAGGCCCGCTCGGCTACACCTTC
>TRBD2|TRBV20-1|NA|TRBJ2-1
CSAPATSGRNEQFF
TGCAGTGCCCCAGCGACTAGCGGGAGAAATGAGCAGTTCTTC
>NA|TRBV19|many|TRBJ2-3
CASSPRTQPDTQYF
TGTGCCAGTAGTCCCCGGACTCAACCAGATACGCAGTATTTT
>NA|TRBV5-6|NA|TRBJ1-2
CASSPGSGYTF
TGTGCCAGCAGCCCCGGGTCTGGCTACACCTTC
>NA|TRBV6-1|NA|TRBJ1-5
CASSREQGKSNQPQHF
TGTGCCAGCAGCAGGGAACAGGGAAAAAGCAATCAGCCCCAGCATTTT
>NA|TRBV11-1|many|TRBJ2-3
CASSLGISTDTQYF
TGTGCCAGCAGCCTGGGTATAAGCACAGATACGCAGTATTTT
>TRBD2|TRBV24-1|many|TRBJ2-5
CATSRAGVQETQYF
TGTGCCACCAGTAGGGCGGGAGTCCAAGAGACCCAGTACTTC
>NA|TRBV10-3|few|TRBJ2-2
CAISEVTGATHAGELFF
TGTGCCATCAGTGAAGTGACAGGCGCTACTCATGCCGGGGAGCTGTTTTTT
>NA|TRBV2|many|TRBJ2-3
CASGTSGADTQYF
TGTGCCAGCGGGACCTCCGGTGCAGATACGCAGTATTTT
>TRBD1|TRBV7-3|NA|TRBJ2-7
CASSPGQGDEQYF
TGTGCCAGCAGCCCGGGACAGGGCGACGAGCAGTACTTC
>TRBD2|TRBV27|many|TRBJ2-5
CASSWRERETQYF
TGTGCCAGCAGTTGGCGGGAGCGAGAGACCCAGTACTTC
>NA|TRBV7-9|few|TRBJ2-1
CASSLGLGGSYNEQFF
TGTGCCAGCAGCTTAGGACTAGGGGGGTCCTACAATGAGCAGTTCTTC
>TRBD2|TRBV7-6|many|TRBJ2-5
CASSFPGTSGEPQETQYF
TGTGCCAGCAGCTTCCCCGGGACTAGCGGGGAACCTCAAGAGACCCAGTACTTC
>NA|TRBV7-2|NA|TRBJ2-1
CAGSLVHEQFF
TGTGCCGGCAGCTTAGTCCATGAGCAGTTCTTC
>TRBD1|TRBV28|many|TRBJ2-5
CASKNTGDETQYF
TGTGCCAGCAAAAACACAGGGGACGAGACCCAGTACTTC
>TRBD1|TRBV7-2|many|TRBJ2-3
CASSRTGTGNTDTQYF
TGTGCCAGCAGCCGGACCGGGACAGGGAACACAGATACGCAGTATTTT
>NA|TRBV11-2|many|TRBJ1-4
CASSRLQATNEKLFF
TGTGCCAGCAGCAGGCTACAGGCAACTAATGAAAAACTGTTTTTT
>NA|TRBV30|NA|TRBJ2-7
CAWSALRPGAAYEQYF
TGTGCCTGGAGTGCCCTTCGCCCAGGGGCCGCCTACGAGCAGTACTTC
>NA|TRBV14|few|TRBJ2-2
CASSQFLMNTGELFF
TGTGCCAGCAGCCAATTTCTGATGAACACCGGGGAGCTGTTTTTT
>NA|TRBV12-3/TRBV12-4|many|TRBJ2-1
CASSLGSDEQFF
TGTGCCAGCAGTTTGGGTTCGGATGAGCAGTTCTTC
>NA|TRBV11-3|few|TRBJ2-4
CASSLNLGKNIQYF
TGTGCCAGCAGCTTGAATCTGGGGAAAAACATTCAGTACTTC
>TRBD1|TRBV20-1|few|TRBJ2-1
CSARDWEGRGIGSYNEQFF
TGCAGTGCTAGAGATTGGGAAGGCAGGGGGATCGGCTCCTACAATGAGCAGTTCTTC
>NA|TRBV5-1|once|TRBJ1-1
CASSFRSEAFF
TGCGCCAGCAGCTTTAGGTCTGAAGCTTTCTTT
>NA|TRBV18|many|TRBJ1-1
CASSPRQITSSANTEAFF
TGTGCCAGCTCACCAAGACAGATCACGTCCAGCGCGAACACTGAAGCTTTCTTT
>TRBD2|TRBV5-1|NA|TRBJ2-3
CASSPRLAGSSTDTQYF
TGCGCCAGCAGCCCGCGACTAGCGGGATCTAGCACAGATACGCAGTATTTT
>NA|TRBV30|many|TRBJ1-4
CAWSFGRDEKLFF
TGTGCCTGGAGTTTCGGCAGGGACGAAAAACTGTTTTTT
>TRBD2|TRBV5-1|many|TRBJ2-6
CASTRGDSGANVLTF
TGCGCCAGCACACGGGGGGACTCTGGGGCCAACGTCCTGACTTTC
>TRBD2|TRBV12-3/TRBV12-4|NA|TRBJ2-1
CASSETSGEQFF
TGTGCCAGCAGTGAGACTAGCGGCGAGCAGTTCTTC
>NA|TRBV27|few|TRBJ2-6
CASSLNDGANVLTF
TGTGCCAGCAGTCTCAATGACGGGGCCAACGTCCTGACTTTC
>NA|TRBV12-3/TRBV12-4|many|TRBJ2-2
CASSTRAPNGLFF
TGTGCCAGCAGCACGCGGGCTCCCAACGGGCTGTTTTTT
>NA|TRBV11-2|many|TRBJ1-2
CASSLSPADRLYGYTF
TGTGCCAGCAGCTTAAGCCCTGCGGACAGACTCTATGGCTACACCTTC
>NA|TRBV7-8|few|TRBJ1-1
CASCGWGRGDTEAFF
TGTGCCAGCTGCGGGTGGGGCAGGGGCGACACTGAAGCTTTCTTT
>NA|TRBV2|many|TRBJ2-7
CASSSRYEQYF
TGTGCCAGCAGTTCACGTTACGAGCAGTACTTC
>NA|TRBV19|many|TRBJ2-5
CASSIGAQETQYF
TGTGCCAGTAGTATAGGGGCGCAAGAGACCCAGTACTTC